A selection of T cell receptor beta chains follows, all from one sample in a study of blood T cell repertoires in COVID-19. The method was immunoSEQ multiplex PCR; TCRdb's version includes in-frame clones alone and lacks a portion of them. The sample has roughly 87,000 clones, approximately 88% seen once. Sequences were obtained from peripheral blood. Every receptor here comes from an older woman with acute or convalescent COVID-19. The CDR3 runs from the conserved cysteine through the conserved F or W. D genes are given only for firm matches. Only part of the rows carry a size: once, few, many, or a class if the clone is expanded.

TRBV29-1	NA	TRBD1	TRBJ1-4	CSATLAGGAEKLFF	TGCAGCGCCACGTTGGCAGGGGGCGCGGAAAAACTGTTTTTT
TRBV2	few	NA	TRBJ1-4	CASSLFGASEKLFF	TGTGCCAGCAGTCTTTTTGGGGCGAGTGAAAAACTGTTTTTT
TRBV4-3	NA	NA	TRBJ1-1	CASSQDSLNTEAFF	TGCGCCAGCAGCCAAGATAGTCTGAACACTGAAGCTTTCTTT
TRBV28	NA	NA	TRBJ1-2	CASSFEGPRGYTF	TGTGCCAGCAGTTTTGAGGGTCCGCGGGGCTACACCTTC
TRBV28	few	NA	TRBJ1-4	CASSRQGTPNEKLFF	TGTGCCAGCAGCAGACAAGGGACACCGAATGAAAAACTGTTTTTT
TRBV6-2/TRBV6-3	NA	NA	TRBJ2-7	CASSYSMTVREQYF	TGTGCCAGCAGTTACTCGATGACAGTTCGAGAGCAGTACTTC
TRBV6-4	NA	NA	TRBJ1-2	CASSEQGNIEYYGYTF	TGTGCCAGCAGTGAGCAGGGTAACATAGAGTACTATGGCTACACCTTC
TRBV2	few	NA	TRBJ2-7	CASEGGTEGYEQYF	TGTGCCAGCGAGGGGGGGACCGAGGGCTACGAGCAGTACTTC
TRBV10-2	NA	NA	TRBJ2-3	CASSEISVGDTQYF	TGCGCCAGCAGTGAGATTAGCGTGGGAGATACGCAGTATTTT
TRBV19	few	NA	TRBJ2-2	CASSIGGAYTGELFF	TGTGCCAGTAGTATAGGCGGGGCTTACACCGGGGAGCTGTTTTTT
TRBV18	once	NA	TRBJ2-5	CASSPTPGETQYF	TGTGCCAGCTCCCCAACGCCCGGGGAGACCCAGTACTTC
TRBV27	NA	TRBD1	TRBJ2-7	CASSYGQGREQYF	TGTGCCAGCAGCTACGGACAGGGTAGAGAGCAGTACTTC
TRBV5-6	NA	NA	TRBJ1-2	CASSPRGADSGGYTF	TGTGCCAGCAGCCCTCGGGGGGCGGACAGCGGTGGCTACACCTTC
TRBV19	NA	TRBD1	TRBJ2-2	CASSEQGVDTGELFF	TGTGCCAGTAGTGAACAGGGGGTGGACACCGGGGAGCTGTTTTTT
TRBV5-1	NA	NA	TRBJ1-4	CASSEVVNEKLFF	TGCGCCAGCAGTGAGGTGGTTAATGAAAAACTGTTTTTT
TRBV9	NA	NA	TRBJ2-3	CASSKVDGSTDTQYF	TGTGCCAGCAGCAAGGTCGACGGGAGCACAGATACGCAGTATTTT
TRBV11-3	NA	TRBD2	TRBJ2-3	CASSLPRTSGHTDTQYF	TGTGCCAGCAGCTTACCCAGAACTAGCGGACACACAGATACGCAGTATTTT
TRBV28	few	TRBD1	TRBJ1-2	CASSLRAGGFGYGYTF	TGTGCCAGCAGTTTACGGGCAGGGGGTTTTGGCTATGGCTACACCTTC
TRBV7-2	NA	TRBD2	TRBJ2-3	CASRGTSGGSRTDTQYF	TGTGCCAGCAGGGGGACTAGCGGGGGGTCCCGCACAGATACGCAGTATTTT
TRBV30	NA	NA	TRBJ1-3	CAWGRGRSGNTIYF	TGTGCCTGGGGGAGAGGGCGCTCTGGAAACACCATATATTTT
TRBV7-6	NA	TRBD2	TRBJ2-3	CASSSGLAVFSDTQYF	TGTGCCAGCAGCTCCGGACTAGCGGTTTTCTCAGATACGCAGTATTTT
TRBV18	NA	TRBD1	TRBJ1-3	CASSPGRGQYAGNTIYF	TGTGCCAGCTCACCGGGAAGGGGGCAATATGCTGGAAACACCATATATTTT
TRBV5-1	NA	TRBD1	TRBJ1-2	CASSLTGEARGYTF	TGCGCCAGCAGCCTAACAGGGGAGGCGCGGGGCTACACCTTC
TRBV3-1/TRBV3-2	NA	NA	TRBJ2-3	CASSQDFSASTDTQYF	TGTGCCAGCAGCCAAGATTTTAGCGCCAGCACAGATACGCAGTATTTT
TRBV29-1	NA	NA	TRBJ1-2	CSVARHLNYGYTF	TGCAGCGTTGCTCGACACCTTAACTATGGCTACACCTTC
TRBV9	NA	TRBD2	TRBJ2-7	CASSVEAAASGGTYEQYF	TGTGCCAGCAGCGTAGAGGCCGCGGCTAGCGGGGGGACCTACGAGCAGTACTTC
TRBV7-2	once	TRBD2	TRBJ2-7	CASSLTGTRNEQYF	TGTGCCAGCAGCCTAACCGGGACTAGAAACGAGCAGTACTTC
TRBV7-3	NA	NA	TRBJ2-2	CASSFNSNTGELFF	TGTGCCAGCAGCTTTAATTCGAACACCGGGGAGCTGTTTTTT
TRBV3-1/TRBV3-2	NA	TRBD1	TRBJ1-6	CASRGQSNSPLHF	TGTGCCAGCAGGGGACAGTCTAATTCACCCCTCCACTTT
TRBV11-3	NA	NA	TRBJ1-6	CASPTLHF	TGTGCGAGCCCCACCCTCCACTTT
TRBV11-3	NA	NA	TRBJ1-3	CASSLAQESSTIYF	TGTGCCAGCAGCTTAGCCCAGGAATCGAGCACCATATATTTT
TRBV12-3/TRBV12-4	NA	NA	TRBJ1-2	CASSLRANYGYTF	TGTGCCAGCAGTTTAAGAGCGAACTATGGCTACACCTTC
TRBV4-1	few	TRBD2	TRBJ2-5	CASSQQSSGGARGQETQYF	TGCGCCAGCAGCCAACAATCCAGCGGGGGGGCCCGGGGCCAAGAGACCCAGTACTTC
TRBV18	NA	TRBD1	TRBJ1-4	CASSTGQGALGEKLFF	TGTGCCAGCTCAACGGGACAGGGGGCGCTTGGTGAAAAACTGTTTTTT
TRBV9	NA	TRBD1	TRBJ2-5	CASSRGQNQETQYF	TGTGCCAGCAGCAGGGGACAGAACCAAGAGACCCAGTACTTC
TRBV7-9	NA	NA	TRBJ1-2	CASSLDRGGGYTF	TGTGCCAGCAGCTTAGACCGGGGTGGGGGCTACACCTTC
TRBV28	NA	TRBD1	TRBJ1-5	CASSFWTGIDQPQHF	TGTGCCAGCAGTTTTTGGACAGGTATTGATCAGCCCCAGCATTTT
TRBV5-4	NA	NA	TRBJ2-1	CASSLTANEQFF	TGTGCCAGCAGCTTGACTGCGAATGAGCAGTTCTTC
TRBV28	NA	TRBD1	TRBJ1-3	CASSLPQGAGNTIYF	TGTGCCAGCAGTTTACCCCAGGGGGCTGGAAACACCATATATTTT
TRBV27	NA	NA	TRBJ1-1	CASSLTRTDTEAFF	TGTGCCAGCAGTTTAACTAGGACGGACACTGAAGCTTTCTTT
TRBV6-2/TRBV6-3	NA	TRBD1	TRBJ1-2	CASSAGQGDYGYTF	TGTGCCAGCAGCGCGGGACAGGGGGACTATGGCTACACCTTC
TRBV11-2	NA	TRBD2	TRBJ2-2	CASSPGLAGGRTGELFF	TGTGCCAGCAGCCCGGGACTAGCGGGGGGGCGGACCGGGGAGCTGTTTTTT
TRBV5-1	NA	NA	TRBJ1-2	CASSPGAAGPYGYTF	TGCGCCAGCAGCCCAGGGGCAGCCGGACCCTATGGCTACACCTTC
TRBV10-3	once	NA	TRBJ2-7	CAINPGPSGEQYF	TGTGCCATCAATCCAGGGCCCTCTGGCGAGCAGTACTTC
TRBV28	NA	TRBD1	TRBJ1-1	CASSFLGQGLTEAFF	TGTGCCAGCAGTTTTCTCGGACAGGGCCTCACTGAAGCTTTCTTT
TRBV3-1/TRBV3-2	NA	TRBD2	TRBJ2-1	CASSHYSGGASNEQFF	TGTGCCAGCAGCCACTATAGCGGGGGGGCCTCTAATGAGCAGTTCTTC
TRBV7-2	many	NA	TRBJ2-7	CASSLVAGLMYEQYF	TGTGCCAGCAGCTTAGTAGCTGGACTGATGTACGAGCAGTACTTC